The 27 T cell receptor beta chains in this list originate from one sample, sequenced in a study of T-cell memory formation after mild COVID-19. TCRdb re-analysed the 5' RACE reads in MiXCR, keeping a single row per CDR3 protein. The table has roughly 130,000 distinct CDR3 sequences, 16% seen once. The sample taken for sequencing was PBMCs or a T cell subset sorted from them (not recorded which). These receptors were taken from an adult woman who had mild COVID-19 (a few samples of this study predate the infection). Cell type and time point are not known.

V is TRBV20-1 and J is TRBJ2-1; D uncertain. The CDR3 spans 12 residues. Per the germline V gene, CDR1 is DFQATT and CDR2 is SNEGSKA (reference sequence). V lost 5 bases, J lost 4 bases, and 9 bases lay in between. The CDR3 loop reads CSAVTSYNEQFF. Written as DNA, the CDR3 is TGCAGTGCTGTGACATCTTACAATGAGCAGTTCTTC.

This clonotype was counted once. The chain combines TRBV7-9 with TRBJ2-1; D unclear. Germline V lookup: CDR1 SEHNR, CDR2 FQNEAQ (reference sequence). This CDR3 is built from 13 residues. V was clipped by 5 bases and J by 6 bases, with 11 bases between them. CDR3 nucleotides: TGTGCCAGCAGCCCTAGGTTCGGCAATGAGCAGTTCTTC. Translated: CASSPRFGNEQFF.

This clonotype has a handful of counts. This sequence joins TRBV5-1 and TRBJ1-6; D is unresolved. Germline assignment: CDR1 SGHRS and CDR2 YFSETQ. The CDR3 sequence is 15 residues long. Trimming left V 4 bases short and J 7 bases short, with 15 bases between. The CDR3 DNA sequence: TGCGCCAGCAGCCAGACCAAAGACTGGAATTCACCCCTCCACTTT. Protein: CASSQTKDWNSPLHF.

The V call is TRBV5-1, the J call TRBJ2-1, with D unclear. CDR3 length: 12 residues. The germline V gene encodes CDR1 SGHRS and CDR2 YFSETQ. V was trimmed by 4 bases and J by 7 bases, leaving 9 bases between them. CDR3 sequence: CASSSPGNEQFF. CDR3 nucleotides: TGCGCCAGCAGCAGTCCCGGAAATGAGCAGTTCTTC.

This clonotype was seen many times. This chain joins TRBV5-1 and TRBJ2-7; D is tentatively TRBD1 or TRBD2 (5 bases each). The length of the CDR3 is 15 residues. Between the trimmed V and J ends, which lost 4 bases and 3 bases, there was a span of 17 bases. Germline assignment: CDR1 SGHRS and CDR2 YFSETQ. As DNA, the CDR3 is TGCGCCAGCAGCACGGCCGGGACCGGGATCTACGAGCAGTACTTC. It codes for CASSTAGTGIYEQYF.

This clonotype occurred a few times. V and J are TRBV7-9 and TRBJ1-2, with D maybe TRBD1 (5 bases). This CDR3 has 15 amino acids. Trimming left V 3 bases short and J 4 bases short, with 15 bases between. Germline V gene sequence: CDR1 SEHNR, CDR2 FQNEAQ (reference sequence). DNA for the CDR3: TGTGCCAGCAGCTTCCCGTTACCGACAGCCTATGGCTACACCTTC. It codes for CASSFPLPTAYGYTF.

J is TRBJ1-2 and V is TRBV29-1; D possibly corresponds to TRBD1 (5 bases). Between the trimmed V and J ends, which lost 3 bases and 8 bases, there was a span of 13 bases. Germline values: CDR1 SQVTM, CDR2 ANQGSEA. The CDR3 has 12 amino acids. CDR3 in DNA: TGCAGCGTTGATCCGCAGGGCCCAGGCTACACCTTC. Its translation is CSVDPQGPGYTF. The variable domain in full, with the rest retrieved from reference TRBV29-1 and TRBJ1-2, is SAVISQKPSRDICQRGTSLTIQCQVDSQVTMMFWYRQQPGQSLTLIATANQGSEATYESGFVIDKFPISRPNLTFSTLTVSNMSPEDSSIYLCSVDPQGPGYTFGSGTRLTVV.

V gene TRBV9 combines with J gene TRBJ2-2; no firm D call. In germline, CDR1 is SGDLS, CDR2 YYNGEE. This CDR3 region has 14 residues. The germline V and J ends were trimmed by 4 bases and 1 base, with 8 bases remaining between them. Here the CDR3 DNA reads TGTGCCAGCAGCTCATGGCAGAACACCGGGGAGCTGTTTTTT. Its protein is CASSSWQNTGELFF.

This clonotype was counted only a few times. CDR3 sequence (DNA): TGTGCCAGCAGTTTACCAGGGGTCTATGGCTACACCTTC. Protein: CASSLPGVYGYTF. The chain couples TRBV28 to TRBJ1-2; a weak D match, TRBD1 (6 bases). The CDR3 contains 13 residues. With 2 bases removed from V and 4 bases from J, the gap between germline ends came to 8 bases. The germline V gene encodes CDR1 MDHEN and CDR2 SYDVKM.

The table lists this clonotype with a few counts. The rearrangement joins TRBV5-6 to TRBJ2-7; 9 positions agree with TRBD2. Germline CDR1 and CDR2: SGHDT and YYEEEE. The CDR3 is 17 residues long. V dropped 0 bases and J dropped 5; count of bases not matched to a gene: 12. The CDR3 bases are TGTGCCAGCAGCTTGGGGGTTATAGCGGGAGAAGGACACGAGCAGTACTTC. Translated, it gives CASSLGVIAGEGHEQYF.

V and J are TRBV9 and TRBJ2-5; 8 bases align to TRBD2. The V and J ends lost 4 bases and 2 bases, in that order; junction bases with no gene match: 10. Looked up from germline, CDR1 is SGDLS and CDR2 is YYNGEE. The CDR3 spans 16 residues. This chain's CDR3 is CASSPPAGGPQETQYF. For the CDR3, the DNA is TGTGCCAGCAGCCCACCCGCGGGGGGACCTCAAGAGACCCAGTACTTC.

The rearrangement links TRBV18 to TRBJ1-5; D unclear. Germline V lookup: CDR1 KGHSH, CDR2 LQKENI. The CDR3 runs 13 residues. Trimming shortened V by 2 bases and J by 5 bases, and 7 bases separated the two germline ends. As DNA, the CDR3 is TGTGCCAGCTCACCAACCCGTGATCAGCCCCAGCATTTT. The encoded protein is CASSPTRDQPQHF. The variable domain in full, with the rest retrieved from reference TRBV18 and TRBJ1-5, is NAGVMQNPRHLVRRRGQEARLRCSPMKGHSHVYWYRQLPEEGLKFMVYLQKENIIDESGMPKERFSAEFPKEGPSILRIQQVVRGDSAAYFCASSPTRDQPQHFGDGTRLSIL.

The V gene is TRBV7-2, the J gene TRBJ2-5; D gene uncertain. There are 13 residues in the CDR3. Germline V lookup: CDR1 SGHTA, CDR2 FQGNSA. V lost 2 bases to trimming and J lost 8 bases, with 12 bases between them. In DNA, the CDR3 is TGTGCCAGCAGCTTACTGGGGTTTGTTACCCAGTACTTC. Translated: CASSLLGFVTQYF. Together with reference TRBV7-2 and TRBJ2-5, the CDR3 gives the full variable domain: GAGVSQSPSNKVTEKGKDVELRCDPISGHTALYWYRQSLGQGLEFLIYFQGNSAPDKSGLPSDRFSAERTGGSVSTLTIQRTQQEDSAVYLCASSLLGFVTQYFGPGTRLLVL.

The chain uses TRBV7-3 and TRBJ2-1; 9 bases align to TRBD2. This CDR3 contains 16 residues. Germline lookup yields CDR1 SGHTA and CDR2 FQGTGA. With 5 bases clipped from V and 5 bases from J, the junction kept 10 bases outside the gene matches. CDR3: CASSPTAGLANNEQFF. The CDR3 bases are TGTGCCAGCAGCCCCACTGCGGGACTAGCCAACAATGAGCAGTTCTTC.

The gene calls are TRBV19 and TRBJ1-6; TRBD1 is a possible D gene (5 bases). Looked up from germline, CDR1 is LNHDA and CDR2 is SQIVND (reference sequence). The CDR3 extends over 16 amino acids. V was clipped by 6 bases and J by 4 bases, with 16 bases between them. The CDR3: CASSTGGWAYNSPLHF. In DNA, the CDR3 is TGTGCCAGTAGCACCGGGGGATGGGCTTATAATTCACCCCTCCACTTT.

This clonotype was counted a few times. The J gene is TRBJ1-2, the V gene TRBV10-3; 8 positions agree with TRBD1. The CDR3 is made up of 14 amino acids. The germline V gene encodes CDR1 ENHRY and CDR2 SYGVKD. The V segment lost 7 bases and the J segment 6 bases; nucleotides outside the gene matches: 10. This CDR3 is CAITPGTGLHGYTF. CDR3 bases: TGTGCCATCACCCCCGGGACAGGACTTCATGGCTACACCTTC.

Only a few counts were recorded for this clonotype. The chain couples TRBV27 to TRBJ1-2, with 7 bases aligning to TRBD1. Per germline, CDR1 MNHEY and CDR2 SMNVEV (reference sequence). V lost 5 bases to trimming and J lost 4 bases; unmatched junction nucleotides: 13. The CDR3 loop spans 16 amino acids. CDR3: CASSLTLQGSTYGYTF. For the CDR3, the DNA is TGTGCCAGCAGTCTAACGCTACAGGGGTCAACCTATGGCTACACCTTC.

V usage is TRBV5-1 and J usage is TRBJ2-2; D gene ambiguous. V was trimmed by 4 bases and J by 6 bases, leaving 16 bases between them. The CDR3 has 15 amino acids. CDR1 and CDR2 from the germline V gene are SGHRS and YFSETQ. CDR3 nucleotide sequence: TGCGCCAGCAGCCCTAATGCTGGTTACGCCGGGGAGCTGTTTTTT. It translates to CASSPNAGYAGELFF.

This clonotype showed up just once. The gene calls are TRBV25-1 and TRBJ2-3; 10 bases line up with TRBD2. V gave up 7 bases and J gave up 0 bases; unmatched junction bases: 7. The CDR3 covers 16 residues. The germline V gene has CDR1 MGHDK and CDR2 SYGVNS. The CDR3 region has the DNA TGTGCCAGCAAAGGAGCGGGAGGGACTAGCACAGATACGCAGTATTTT. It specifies CASKGAGGTSTDTQYF.

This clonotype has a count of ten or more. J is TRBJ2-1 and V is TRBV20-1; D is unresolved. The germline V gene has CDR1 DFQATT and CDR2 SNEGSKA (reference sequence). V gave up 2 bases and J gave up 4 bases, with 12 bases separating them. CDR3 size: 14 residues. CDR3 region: CSARRSGLYNEQFF. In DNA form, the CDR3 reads TGCAGTGCTAGACGTTCAGGATTATACAATGAGCAGTTCTTC.

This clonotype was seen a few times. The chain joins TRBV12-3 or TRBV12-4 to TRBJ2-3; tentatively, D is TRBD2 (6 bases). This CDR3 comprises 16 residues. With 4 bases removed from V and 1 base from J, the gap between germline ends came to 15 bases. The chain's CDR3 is CASSSLGASGTDTQYF. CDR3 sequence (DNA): TGTGCCAGCAGTTCACTTGGCGCTAGCGGCACAGATACGCAGTATTTT.

This CDR3 is CSATFKGQGNYEQYF. DNA for the CDR3: TGCAGTGCCACCTTTAAAGGACAGGGGAACTACGAGCAGTACTTC. The V gene is TRBV20-1, the J gene TRBJ2-7, with 9 bases aligning to TRBD1. CDR1 is DFQATT and CDR2 is SNEGSKA in the germline V gene (reference sequence). After removal of 6 bases from V and 3 bases from J, the junction contained 12 bases not matched to a gene. The CDR3 loop spans 15 amino acids.

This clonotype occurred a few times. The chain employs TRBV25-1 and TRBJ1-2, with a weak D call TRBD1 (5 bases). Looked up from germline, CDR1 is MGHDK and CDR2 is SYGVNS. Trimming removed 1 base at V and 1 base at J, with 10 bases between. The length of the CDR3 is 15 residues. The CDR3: CASSESGGVNYGYTF. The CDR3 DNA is TGTGCCAGCAGTGAATCGGGAGGGGTTAACTATGGCTACACCTTC.

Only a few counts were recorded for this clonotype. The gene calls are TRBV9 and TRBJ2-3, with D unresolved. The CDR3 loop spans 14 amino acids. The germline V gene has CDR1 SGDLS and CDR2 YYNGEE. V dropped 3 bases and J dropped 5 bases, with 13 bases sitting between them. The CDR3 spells CASSDQPGRDTQYF. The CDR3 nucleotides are TGTGCCAGCAGCGACCAACCCGGAAGAGATACGCAGTATTTT.

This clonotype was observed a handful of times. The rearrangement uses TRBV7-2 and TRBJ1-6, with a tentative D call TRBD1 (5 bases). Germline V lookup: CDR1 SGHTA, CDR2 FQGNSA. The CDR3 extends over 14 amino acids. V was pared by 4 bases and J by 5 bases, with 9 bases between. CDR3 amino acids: CASSSGGNNSPLHF. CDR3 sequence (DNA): TGTGCCAGCAGCTCCGGGGGGAATAATTCACCCCTCCACTTT.

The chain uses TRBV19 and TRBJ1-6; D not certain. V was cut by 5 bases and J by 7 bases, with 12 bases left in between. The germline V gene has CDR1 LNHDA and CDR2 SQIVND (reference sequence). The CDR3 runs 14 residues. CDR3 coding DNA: TGTGCCAGTAGTCCACGGACGGAGAATTCACCCCTCCACTTT. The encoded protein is CASSPRTENSPLHF.

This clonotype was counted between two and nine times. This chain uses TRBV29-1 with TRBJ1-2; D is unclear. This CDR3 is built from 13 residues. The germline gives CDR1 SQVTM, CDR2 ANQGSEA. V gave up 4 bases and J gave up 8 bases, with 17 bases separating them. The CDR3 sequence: CSVVIPGLGGYTF. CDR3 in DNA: TGCAGCGTTGTGATACCTGGACTAGGAGGCTACACCTTC. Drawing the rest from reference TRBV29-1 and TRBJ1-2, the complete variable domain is SAVISQKPSRDICQRGTSLTIQCQVDSQVTMMFWYRQQPGQSLTLIATANQGSEATYESGFVIDKFPISRPNLTFSTLTVSNMSPEDSSIYLCSVVIPGLGGYTFGSGTRLTVV.